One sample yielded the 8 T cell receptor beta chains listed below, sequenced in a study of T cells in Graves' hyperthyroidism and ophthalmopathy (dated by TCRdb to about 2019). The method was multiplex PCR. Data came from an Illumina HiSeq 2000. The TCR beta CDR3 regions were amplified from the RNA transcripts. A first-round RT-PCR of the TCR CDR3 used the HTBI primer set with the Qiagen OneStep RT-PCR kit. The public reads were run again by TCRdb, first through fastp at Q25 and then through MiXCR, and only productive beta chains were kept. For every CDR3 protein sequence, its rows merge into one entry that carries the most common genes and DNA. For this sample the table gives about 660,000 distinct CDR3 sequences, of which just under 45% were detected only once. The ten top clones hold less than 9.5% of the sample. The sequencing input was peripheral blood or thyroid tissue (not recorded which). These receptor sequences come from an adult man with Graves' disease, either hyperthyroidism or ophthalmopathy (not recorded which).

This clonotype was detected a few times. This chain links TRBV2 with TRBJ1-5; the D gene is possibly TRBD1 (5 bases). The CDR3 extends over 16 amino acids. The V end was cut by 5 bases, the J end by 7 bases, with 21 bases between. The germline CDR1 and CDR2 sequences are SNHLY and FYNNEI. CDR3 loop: CASSYSDPGLEQPQHF. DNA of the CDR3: TGTGCCAGCAGTTACTCCGACCCAGGGCTCGAGCAGCCCCAGCATTTT. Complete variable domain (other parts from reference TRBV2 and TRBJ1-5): EPEVTQTPSHQVTQMGQEVILRCVPISNHLYFYWYRQILGQKVEFLVSFYNNEISEKSEIFDDQFSVERPDGSNFTLKIRSTKLEDSAMYFCASSYSDPGLEQPQHFGDGTRLSIL.

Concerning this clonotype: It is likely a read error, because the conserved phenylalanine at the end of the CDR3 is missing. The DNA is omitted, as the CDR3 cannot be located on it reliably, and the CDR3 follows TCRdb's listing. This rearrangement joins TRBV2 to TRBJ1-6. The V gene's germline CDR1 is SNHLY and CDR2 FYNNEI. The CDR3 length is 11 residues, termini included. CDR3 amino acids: CASSEGASPNY.

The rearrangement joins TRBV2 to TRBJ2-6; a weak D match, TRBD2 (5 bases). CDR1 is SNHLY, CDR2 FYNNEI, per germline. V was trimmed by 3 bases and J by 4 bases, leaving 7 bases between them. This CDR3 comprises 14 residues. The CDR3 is CASSEERGANVLTF. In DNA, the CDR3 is TGTGCCAGCAGTGAGGAGCGGGGGGCCAACGTCCTGACTTTC.

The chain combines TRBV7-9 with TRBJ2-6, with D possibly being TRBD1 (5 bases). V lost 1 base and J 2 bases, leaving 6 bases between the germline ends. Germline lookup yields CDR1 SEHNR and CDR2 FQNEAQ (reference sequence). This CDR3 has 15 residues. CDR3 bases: TGTGCCAGCAGCTTAGGACAGCCTGGGGCCAACGTCCTGACTTTC. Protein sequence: CASSLGQPGANVLTF.

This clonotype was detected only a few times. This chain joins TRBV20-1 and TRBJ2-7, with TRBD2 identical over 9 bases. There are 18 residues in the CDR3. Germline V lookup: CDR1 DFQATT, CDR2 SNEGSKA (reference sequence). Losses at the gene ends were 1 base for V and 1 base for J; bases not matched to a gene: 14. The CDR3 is CSARAPIVLSGSSYEQYF. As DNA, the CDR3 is TGCAGTGCTAGAGCCCCCATAGTGCTTAGCGGGAGTTCCTACGAGCAGTACTTC.

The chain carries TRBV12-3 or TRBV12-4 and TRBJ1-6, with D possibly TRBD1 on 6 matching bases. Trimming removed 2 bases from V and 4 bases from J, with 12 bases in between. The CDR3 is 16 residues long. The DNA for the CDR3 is TGTGCCAGCAGTTTAAGGGGGGCCCGTTATAATTCACCCCTCCACTTT. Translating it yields CASSLRGARYNSPLHF.

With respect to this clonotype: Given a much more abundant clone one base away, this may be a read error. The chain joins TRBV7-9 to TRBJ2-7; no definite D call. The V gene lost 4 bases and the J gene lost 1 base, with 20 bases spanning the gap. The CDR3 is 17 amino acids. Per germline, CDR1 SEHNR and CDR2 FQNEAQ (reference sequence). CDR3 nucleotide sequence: TGTGCCAGCAGCTCAATGGGCCTAGGCAGCGCGTCCTACGAGCAGTACTTC. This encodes CASSSMGLGSASYEQYF.

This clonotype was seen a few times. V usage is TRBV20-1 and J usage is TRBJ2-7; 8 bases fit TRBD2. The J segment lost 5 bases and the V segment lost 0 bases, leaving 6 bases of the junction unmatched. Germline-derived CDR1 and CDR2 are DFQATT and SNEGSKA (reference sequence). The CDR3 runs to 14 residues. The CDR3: CSARETGGVHEQYF. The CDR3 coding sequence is TGCAGTGCTAGAGAGACGGGAGGGGTCCACGAGCAGTACTTC.